The clone carrying this TCR beta chain was detected once. Antigen: not known. This sample was included in a study of cytomegalovirus exposure and HLA in healthy donors. General study points: According to a subsequent analysis, TCR clusters identified in the first cohort showed a tendency to co-occur across the 120 or so validation repertoires.

Some clones are missing from TCRdb's copy, which holds only in-frame ones; the method was immunoSEQ multiplex PCR. In the table there are roughly 130,000 clones, roughly 90% of which are singletons. CDR1 and CDR2 (germline): MDHEN, SYDVKM. Unmatched junction bases numbered 8, after V lost 5 bases and J lost 4 bases. CDR3 length equals 16 residues. Sequencing input: PBMCs. The clonotype comes from a man aged 30 to 45 in good health and CMV-seronegative. The chain is built from TRBV28 and TRBJ1-6; 7 nucleotides agree with TRBD1. The CDR3 region is CASSTGQRAYNSPLHF. The CDR3 DNA follows: TGTGCCAGCAGTACGGGACAGAGGGCTTATAATTCACCCCTCCACTTT.